Listed below are T cell receptor beta chains from one sample, sequenced in a study of cytomegalovirus exposure and HLA in healthy donors. TCRdb's table, derived via immunoSEQ multiplex PCR, lists solely in-frame clones and lacks some. This sample yields about 86,000 clones, of which 70% to 85% are seen a single time; around 8.4% belongs to the top ten. What was sequenced was PBMCs. All receptors come from a man in his sixties in good health and CMV-seronegative. Both conserved end residues are part of each CDR3. The order of the fields is V gene, J gene, D gene, clone size, CDR3 DNA, CDR3 protein. D genes are given only for firm matches. Clone size appears in some rows only: once, few, many, or a class for an expanded clone.

v_gene: TRBV6-5
j_gene: TRBJ1-1
d_gene: TRBD1
abundance: few
CDR3nt: TGTGCCAGCAGTCCCGGGCCCAACAGGGGCACTGAAGCTTTCTTT
CDR3aa: CASSPGPNRGTEAFF

v_gene: TRBV19
j_gene: TRBJ1-3
d_gene: .
abundance: few
CDR3nt: TGTGCCAGTAGTATGAGGGAGTCTGGAAACACCATATATTTT
CDR3aa: CASSMRESGNTIYF

v_gene: TRBV19
j_gene: TRBJ2-7
d_gene: .
abundance: .
CDR3nt: TGTGCCAGTAGATCGTACAGGGTCCCCTACGAGCAGTACTTC
CDR3aa: CASRSYRVPYEQYF

v_gene: TRBV5-1
j_gene: TRBJ2-7
d_gene: TRBD2
abundance: .
CDR3nt: TGCGCCAGCCGCGAGGGGGGACTAGCATTCTACGAGCAGTACTTC
CDR3aa: CASREGGLAFYEQYF

v_gene: TRBV2
j_gene: TRBJ1-1
d_gene: TRBD1
abundance: .
CDR3nt: TGTGCCAGCAAACTACAGGGGGCCACTGAAGCTTTCTTT
CDR3aa: CASKLQGATEAFF

v_gene: TRBV7-2
j_gene: TRBJ2-5
d_gene: TRBD2
abundance: .
CDR3nt: TGTGCCAGCAGCCGATTGTTAGCGGGCTCCCAAGAGACCCAGTACTTC
CDR3aa: CASSRLLAGSQETQYF

v_gene: TRBV28
j_gene: TRBJ2-7
d_gene: TRBD1
abundance: few
CDR3nt: TGTGCCAGCAGACCGGGACAGGGCTACGAGCAGTACTTC
CDR3aa: CASRPGQGYEQYF

v_gene: TRBV29-1
j_gene: TRBJ2-3
d_gene: .
abundance: once
CDR3nt: TGCAGCGCAAAGGAGCCAGAGAGTTCGCATACGCAGTATTTT
CDR3aa: CSAKEPESSHTQYF

v_gene: TRBV6-5
j_gene: TRBJ2-7
d_gene: TRBD1
abundance: .
CDR3nt: TGTGCCAGCAGCCCACCGGACAGGCCTTCCTACGAGCAGTACTTC
CDR3aa: CASSPPDRPSYEQYF

v_gene: TRBV14
j_gene: TRBJ1-2
d_gene: .
abundance: once
CDR3nt: TGTGCCAGCAGCCAACTTGGGCAGGTTAACTATGGCTACACCTTC
CDR3aa: CASSQLGQVNYGYTF

v_gene: TRBV7-9
j_gene: TRBJ1-4
d_gene: .
abundance: few
CDR3nt: TGTGCCAGCAGCTCAAACAGGGACACAACTAATGAAAAACTGTTTTTT
CDR3aa: CASSSNRDTTNEKLFF

v_gene: TRBV2
j_gene: TRBJ1-5
d_gene: TRBD1
abundance: .
CDR3nt: TGTGCCAGCAGTTTGGACAGGGACCAGCCCCAGCATTTT
CDR3aa: CASSLDRDQPQHF

v_gene: TRBV28
j_gene: TRBJ2-2
d_gene: .
abundance: .
CDR3nt: TGTGCCAGCAACCTCCCGCCCGGGTCCTCCACCGGGGAGCTGTTTTTT
CDR3aa: CASNLPPGSSTGELFF

v_gene: TRBV5-1
j_gene: TRBJ2-2
d_gene: .
abundance: .
CDR3nt: TGCGCCAGCAGCCGAGGGGGCACCGGGGAGCTGTTTTTT
CDR3aa: CASSRGGTGELFF

v_gene: TRBV7-6
j_gene: TRBJ2-7
d_gene: TRBD1
abundance: .
CDR3nt: TGTGCCAGCAGCTCCGGGACAGGCTACGAGCAGTACTTC
CDR3aa: CASSSGTGYEQYF

v_gene: TRBV4-1
j_gene: TRBJ2-3
d_gene: TRBD2
abundance: .
CDR3nt: TGCGCCAGCAGCCAATCCTCTAGCGGGGGGGCCGACACAGATACGCAGTATTTT
CDR3aa: CASSQSSSGGADTDTQYF

v_gene: TRBV11-2
j_gene: TRBJ2-7
d_gene: TRBD2
abundance: .
CDR3nt: TGTGCCAGCAGTTCGCGACCTAGCGGGAACTACGAGCAGTACTTC
CDR3aa: CASSSRPSGNYEQYF

v_gene: TRBV5-1
j_gene: TRBJ1-5
d_gene: .
abundance: .
CDR3nt: TGCGCCAGCAGCCCCGACGCGGGCGGCAATCAGCCCCAGCATTTT
CDR3aa: CASSPDAGGNQPQHF

v_gene: TRBV28
j_gene: TRBJ1-1
d_gene: .
abundance: .
CDR3nt: TGTGCCAGCACCGAACAAACAGGACGTAGGAACACTGAAGCTTTCTTT
CDR3aa: CASTEQTGRRNTEAFF

v_gene: TRBV9
j_gene: TRBJ2-3
d_gene: TRBD2
abundance: few
CDR3nt: TGTGCCAGCAGCCCCCGGGCAAGCGGGGGAGATACGCAGTATTTT
CDR3aa: CASSPRASGGDTQYF

v_gene: TRBV5-8
j_gene: TRBJ2-2
d_gene: .
abundance: .
CDR3nt: TGTGCCAGCAGCTTGGCCATGTACTCAAGAAACACCGGGGAGCTGTTTTTT
CDR3aa: CASSLAMYSRNTGELFF

v_gene: TRBV28
j_gene: TRBJ2-3
d_gene: .
abundance: .
CDR3nt: TGTGCCAGCAGCCCGACTAGTTTGGCAACAGATACGCAGTATTTT
CDR3aa: CASSPTSLATDTQYF